This T cell receptor beta chain was found in a study of T cell responses to AZD1222 COVID-19 vaccine. Whole-study findings and limits: Vaccine-associated CD4 TCRs spanned spike, dominant at 160-218 and 743-854. Repertoire sampling was restricted to post-peak T cell response timepoints. Donors were mostly white British, more females; clonal diversity possibly underestimated. An increase in Spike-specific TCR breadth and depth was observed after two AZD1222 doses.

The data were produced by immunoSEQ multiplex PCR, yet TCRdb's version contains in-frame clones alone and is incomplete. The sample shows 150,000 to 200,000 clones, 80% to 90% of them seen only once. A remark on this clone: Its antigen is still unknown.

This clonotype was sampled from an adult in good health. This specimen was peripheral blood, taken on day 0 of MenACWY control vaccination.

The CDR3 loop reads CASSPTPDRESGANVLTF. The CDR3 DNA follows: TGCGCCAGCAGCCCCACCCCCGACAGGGAATCTGGGGCCAACGTCCTGACTTTC. The chain is built from TRBV5-1 and TRBJ2-6, with TRBD1 identical over 7 bases. The CDR3 runs to 18 residues. V dropped 4 bases and J dropped 1; count of bases not matched to a gene: 11. CDR1 is SGHRS, CDR2 YFSETQ, per germline.